Below, one TCR beta chain is given with its context. The target antigen is unknown. These data are taken from a study of CD8 T cells in Susac syndrome. Regarding the study as a whole: The study acknowledged a relatively small number of individuals in its TCR sequencing and HLA analysis.

RNA, at about 0.5 to 1 ug, was reverse transcribed with random hexamers. MiXCR, run by TCRdb on the immunoSEQ multiplex PCR reads, gives a single entry per CDR3 protein. The table has 110,000 or so distinct CDR3 sequences, approximately 93% seen once. The sequence derives from a human donor with multiple sclerosis. Specimen: CD4+ T cells from PBMCs.

CDR3 sequence reads: CASSPGQEYGYTF. The CDR3 DNA is TGTGCCAGCTCTCCGGGGCAGGAGTATGGCTACACCTTC. V usage is TRBV18 and J usage is TRBJ1-2, with D tentatively TRBD1 (5 bases). This CDR3 spans 13 amino acids. V shed 6 bases and J shed 5 bases, with 13 bases lying between them. CDR1 KGHSH and CDR2 LQKENI come from the germline V gene.